The 16 T cell receptor beta chains in this list originate from one sample, sequenced in a study of blood T cell repertoires in COVID-19. Assay used: immunoSEQ multiplex PCR; TCRdb lists only in-frame clones, some missing. The table includes around 230,000 clones, around 83% detected once. Source material: peripheral blood. These receptors were taken from a woman aged 45-65 years with acute or convalescent COVID-19.

The chain is built from TRBV18 and TRBJ1-6; D unclear. This CDR3 spans 16 amino acids. With 2 bases removed from V and 8 bases from J, the gap between germline ends came to 16 bases. In germline, CDR1 is KGHSH, CDR2 LQKENI. The CDR3 protein is CASSPNRVRVDSPLHF. CDR3 bases: TGTGCCAGCTCACCAAATCGGGTTAGAGTCGATTCACCCCTCCACTTT. Full variable domain (missing parts from reference TRBV18 and TRBJ1-6): NAGVMQNPRHLVRRRGQEARLRCSPMKGHSHVYWYRQLPEEGLKFMVYLQKENIIDESGMPKERFSAEFPKEGPSILRIQQVVRGDSAAYFCASSPNRVRVDSPLHFGNGTRLTVT.

V gene TRBV12-3 or TRBV12-4 combines with J gene TRBJ1-1; D uncertain. V shed 3 bases and J shed 2 bases, with 4 bases lying between them. The CDR3 runs to 12 residues. CDR3 loop: CASSFVNTEAFF. CDR3 DNA sequence: TGTGCCAGCAGTTTCGTTAACACTGAAGCTTTCTTT.

The chain combines TRBV24-1 with TRBJ2-5; 8 bases align to TRBD1. The CDR3 is made up of 16 amino acids. In germline, CDR1 is KGHDR, CDR2 SFDVKD. Trimming at V came to 4 bases and at J to 1 base, leaving 7 bases not matched to a gene. The CDR3 reads CATSDLDRARQETQYF. CDR3 sequence (DNA): TGTGCCACCAGTGACCTGGACAGGGCCCGCCAAGAGACCCAGTACTTC.

V usage is TRBV19 and J usage is TRBJ1-3, with D tentatively TRBD1 (6 bases). Trimming pared 3 bases from V and 0 bases from J, leaving 9 bases between. The germline V gene encodes CDR1 LNHDA and CDR2 SQIVND (reference sequence). This CDR3 comprises 15 residues. CDR3 in amino acids: CASSMDRYSGNTIYF. CDR3 DNA: TGTGCCAGTAGTATGGACAGATACTCTGGAAACACCATATATTTT.

The gene calls are TRBV28 and TRBJ2-7, with TRBD1 as a possible D gene (6 bases). V dropped 4 bases and J dropped 9 bases, with 13 bases sitting between them. Germline-derived CDR1 and CDR2 are MDHEN and SYDVKM. The CDR3 is 12 amino acids. CDR3 protein: CASSSGQFGQYF. The CDR3 DNA reads as TGTGCCAGCAGTTCCGGACAGTTCGGGCAGTACTTC.

This clone was observed a few times. This sequence joins TRBV18 and TRBJ2-7; 12 bases line up with TRBD2. CDR1 and CDR2 from the germline V gene are KGHSH and LQKENI. The CDR3 covers 16 residues. V shed 3 bases and J 3 bases; nucleotides not matched to a gene: 6. CDR3 bases: TGTGCCAGCTCACCGGGCCTAGCGGGAGGGGGCTACGAGCAGTACTTC. Protein sequence: CASSPGLAGGGYEQYF.

The rearrangement joins TRBV24-1 to TRBJ1-2; no definite D call. The CDR3 totals 11 residues. Germline-derived CDR1 and CDR2 are KGHDR and SFDVKD. V shed 0 bases and J shed 7 bases, with 2 bases lying between them. The CDR3 sequence: CATSDLLGYTF. CDR3 DNA: TGTGCCACCAGTGATTTGCTTGGCTACACCTTC.

The chain is built from TRBV27 and TRBJ2-1; D possibly corresponds to TRBD2 (6 bases). Deletions cut 5 bases from V and 3 bases from J, with 11 bases between. CDR3 length: 14 amino acids. Germline loops: CDR1 MNHEY, CDR2 SMNVEV (reference sequence). CDR3 sequence (DNA): TGTGCCAGCAGTCCGCGGGGCAACTACAATGAGCAGTTCTTC. Protein product: CASSPRGNYNEQFF.

The chain links TRBV19 to TRBJ1-6, with D possibly TRBD1 on 5 matching bases. CDR1 and CDR2 from the germline V gene are LNHDA and SQIVND (reference sequence). There are 13 residues in the CDR3. Trimming removed 7 bases at V and 7 bases at J, with 11 bases between. The CDR3 sequence: CASTSQGNSPLHF. CDR3 nucleotide sequence: TGTGCCAGTACCTCGCAGGGAAATTCACCCCTCCACTTT. The full variable domain, in which reference TRBV19 and TRBJ1-6 provide the parts outside the CDR3, is DGGITQSPKYLFRKEGQNVTLSCEQNLNHDAMYWYRQDPGQGLRLIYYSQIVNDFQKGDIAEGYSVSREKKESFPLTVTSAQKNPTAFYLCASTSQGNSPLHFGNGTRLTVT.

The chain carries TRBV12-5 and TRBJ1-4, with D perhaps TRBD1 (5 bases). Germline V gene sequence: CDR1 LGHNT, CDR2 FRNRAP. V dropped 6 bases and J dropped 10 bases, with 18 bases sitting between them. The CDR3 is 14 amino acids. The CDR3 sequence: CASGSDSLSGKLFF. The CDR3 DNA is TGTGCTAGTGGCTCCGACAGCCTCTCGGGAAAACTGTTTTTT.

The V and J genes are TRBV7-2 and TRBJ2-5, with D possibly matching TRBD2 (6 bases). V lost 5 bases and J 5 bases, leaving 15 bases between the germline ends. CDR3 size: 14 residues. Germline CDR1 reads SGHTA; CDR2 reads FQGNSA. The CDR3 DNA is TGTGCCAGCAGCCCGCGCTCGGGGGTGGAGACCCAGTACTTC. This translates into CASSPRSGVETQYF. Combining the CDR3 with reference TRBV7-2 and TRBJ2-5 gives the whole variable domain GAGVSQSPSNKVTEKGKDVELRCDPISGHTALYWYRQSLGQGLEFLIYFQGNSAPDKSGLPSDRFSAERTGGSVSTLTIQRTQQEDSAVYLCASSPRSGVETQYFGPGTRLLVL.

V usage is TRBV18 and J usage is TRBJ2-1; TRBD1 is a possible D gene (6 bases). The CDR3 totals 16 residues. Deletions cut 1 base from V and 1 base from J, with 11 bases between. CDR1 is KGHSH and CDR2 is LQKENI in the germline V gene. The CDR3 DNA reads TGTGCCAGCTCACCACAGGGGCAGGGGTCCTACAATGAGCAGTTCTTC. It yields the protein CASSPQGQGSYNEQFF.

The chain uses TRBV12-5 and TRBJ2-1; 14 bases agree with TRBD2. Trimming took 6 bases from V and 7 from J; bases not matched to a gene: 8. Per germline, CDR1 LGHNT and CDR2 FRNRAP. The CDR3 extends over 16 amino acids. The CDR3 bases are TGTGCTAGTGGGTCGGGACTAGCGGGAGTGGAAAATGAGCAGTTCTTC. This codes for CASGSGLAGVENEQFF. The whole variable domain, remainder taken from reference TRBV12-5 and TRBJ2-1, is DARVTQTPRHKVTEMGQEVTMRCQPILGHNTVFWYRQTMMQGLELLAYFRNRAPLDDSGMPKDRFSAEMPDATLATLKIQPSEPRDSAVYFCASGSGLAGVENEQFFGPGTRLTVL.

This clone was observed a single time. The CDR3 DNA reads as TGTGCCAGCAGCCAAGCACTCGGGGCCGGGGAGCTGTTTTTT. This encodes CASSQALGAGELFF. The chain uses TRBV3-1 (or the pseudogene TRBV3-2) and TRBJ2-2, with D possibly TRBD2 on 5 matching bases. CDR3 length equals 14 residues. Germline V lookup: CDR1 LGHDT, CDR2 YNNKEL (reference sequence). V was pared by 1 base and J by 6 bases, with 9 bases between.

The chain combines TRBV2 with TRBJ2-4; 13 nucleotides agree with TRBD2. The CDR3 contains 16 residues. Germline CDR1 reads SNHLY; CDR2 reads FYNNEI. V was clipped by 7 bases and J by 7 bases; unmatched bases: 10. This CDR3 is CASTAGLAGAKNIQYF. DNA of the CDR3: TGTGCCAGCACTGCAGGACTAGCGGGAGCTAAGAACATTCAGTACTTC. The variable domain in full, completed from reference TRBV2 and TRBJ2-4, reads EPEVTQTPSHQVTQMGQEVILRCVPISNHLYFYWYRQILGQKVEFLVSFYNNEISEKSEIFDDQFSVERPDGSNFTLKIRSTKLEDSAMYFCASTAGLAGAKNIQYFGAGTRLSVL.

This chain links TRBV7-2 with TRBJ2-1; D is perhaps TRBD1 (6 bases). This CDR3 is built from 13 residues. V lost 5 bases and J lost 6, with 11 bases in between. Germline V gives CDR1 SGHTA, CDR2 FQGNSA. The CDR3 sequence is CASSLGQINEQFF. DNA of the CDR3: TGTGCCAGCAGCCTCGGACAGATCAATGAGCAGTTCTTC.